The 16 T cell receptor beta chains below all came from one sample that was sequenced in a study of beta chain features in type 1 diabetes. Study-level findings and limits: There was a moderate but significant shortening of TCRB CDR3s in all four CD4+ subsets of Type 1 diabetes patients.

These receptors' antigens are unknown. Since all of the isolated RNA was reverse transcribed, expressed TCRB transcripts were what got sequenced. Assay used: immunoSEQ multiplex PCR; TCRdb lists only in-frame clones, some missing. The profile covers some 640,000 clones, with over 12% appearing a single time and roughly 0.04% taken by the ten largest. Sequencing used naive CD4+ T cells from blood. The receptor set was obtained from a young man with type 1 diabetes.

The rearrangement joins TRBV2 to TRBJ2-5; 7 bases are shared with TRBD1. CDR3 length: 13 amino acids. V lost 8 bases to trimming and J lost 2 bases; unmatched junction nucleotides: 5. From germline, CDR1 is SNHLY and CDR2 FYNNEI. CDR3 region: CASSGQEQETQYF. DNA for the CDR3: TGTGCCAGCTCCGGACAGGAGCAAGAGACCCAGTACTTC. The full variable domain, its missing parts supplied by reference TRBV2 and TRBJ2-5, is EPEVTQTPSHQVTQMGQEVILRCVPISNHLYFYWYRQILGQKVEFLVSFYNNEISEKSEIFDDQFSVERPDGSNFTLKIRSTKLEDSAMYFCASSGQEQETQYFGPGTRLLVL.

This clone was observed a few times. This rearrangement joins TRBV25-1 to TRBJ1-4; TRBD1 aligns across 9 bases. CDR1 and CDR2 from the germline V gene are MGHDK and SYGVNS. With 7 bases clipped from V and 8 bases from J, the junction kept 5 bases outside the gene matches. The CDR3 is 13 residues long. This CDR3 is CASKQGAAEKLFF. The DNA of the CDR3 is TGTGCCAGCAAACAGGGGGCGGCGGAAAAACTGTTTTTT.

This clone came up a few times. The CDR3 DNA reads TGTGCCAGCAGTTTACGGGGGGCACCAAACATTCAGTACTTC. Its protein product is CASSLRGAPNIQYF. The rearrangement uses TRBV28 and TRBJ2-4; a weak D match, TRBD2 (7 bases). Germline CDR1 MDHEN, CDR2 SYDVKM. This CDR3 region has 14 residues. V was trimmed by 2 bases and J by 6 bases, leaving 11 bases between them.

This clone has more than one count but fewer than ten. CDR3 loop: CAWSLGPVNTEAFF. CDR3 sequence (DNA): TGTGCCTGGAGTCTTGGCCCTGTGAACACTGAAGCTTTCTTT. V is TRBV30 and J is TRBJ1-1, with unresolved D. The CDR3 has 14 residues. Trimming stripped 2 bases from V and 0 bases from J, with 10 bases between. CDR1 is GTSNPN and CDR2 is SVGIG in the germline V gene (reference sequence). Based on the CDR3 plus reference TRBV30 and TRBJ1-1, the full variable domain is SQTIHQWPATLVQPVGSPLSLECTVEGTSNPNLYWYRQAAGRGLQLLFYSVGIGQISSEVPQNLSASRPQDRQFILSSKKLLLSDSGFYLCAWSLGPVNTEAFFGQGTRLTVV.

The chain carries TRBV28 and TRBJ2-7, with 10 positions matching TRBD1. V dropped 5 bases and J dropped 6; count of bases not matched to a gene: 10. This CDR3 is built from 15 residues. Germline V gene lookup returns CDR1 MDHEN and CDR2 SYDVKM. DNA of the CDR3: TGTGCCAGCAGTCGAGGGACCGGGACAGGGGCCGAGCAGTACTTC. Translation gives CASSRGTGTGAEQYF.

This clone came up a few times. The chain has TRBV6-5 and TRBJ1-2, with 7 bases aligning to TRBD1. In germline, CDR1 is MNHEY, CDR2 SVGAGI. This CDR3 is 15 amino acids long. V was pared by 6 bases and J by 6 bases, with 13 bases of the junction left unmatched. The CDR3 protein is CASSLTGVGLDGYTF. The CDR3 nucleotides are TGTGCCAGCAGCCTAACAGGGGTCGGCTTGGATGGCTACACCTTC.

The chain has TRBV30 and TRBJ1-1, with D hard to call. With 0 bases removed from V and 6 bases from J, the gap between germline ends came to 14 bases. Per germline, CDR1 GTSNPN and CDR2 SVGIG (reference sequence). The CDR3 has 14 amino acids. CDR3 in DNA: TGTGCCTGGAGTGTACAGAAGTATTTCCCTGAAGCTTTCTTT. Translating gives CAWSVQKYFPEAFF.

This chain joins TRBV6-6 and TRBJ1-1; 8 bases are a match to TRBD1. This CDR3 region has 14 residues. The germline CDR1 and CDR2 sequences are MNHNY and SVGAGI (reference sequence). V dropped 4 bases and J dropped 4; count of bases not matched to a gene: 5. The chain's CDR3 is CASSSPDRGTEAFF. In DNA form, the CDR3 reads TGTGCCAGCAGTTCCCCCGACAGGGGCACTGAAGCTTTCTTT.

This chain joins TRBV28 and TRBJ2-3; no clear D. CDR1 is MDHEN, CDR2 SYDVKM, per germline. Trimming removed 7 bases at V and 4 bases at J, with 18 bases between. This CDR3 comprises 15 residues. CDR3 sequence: CASTANGRLPDTQYF. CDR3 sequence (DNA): TGTGCCAGCACCGCTAACGGGCGATTACCAGATACGCAGTATTTT.

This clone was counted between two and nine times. The CDR3 loop reads CASSRRTGRIETQYF. CDR3 sequence (DNA): TGTGCCAGCAGCAGGCGGACAGGGAGAATAGAGACCCAGTACTTC. The V call is TRBV7-2, the J call TRBJ2-5, with 8 bases aligning to TRBD1. Trimming removed 5 bases from V and 4 bases from J; junction bases left unmatched: 9. This CDR3 comprises 15 residues. In germline, CDR1 is SGHTA, CDR2 FQGNSA. Based on the CDR3 plus reference TRBV7-2 and TRBJ2-5, the full variable domain is GAGVSQSPSNKVTEKGKDVELRCDPISGHTALYWYRQSLGQGLEFLIYFQGNSAPDKSGLPSDRFSAERTGGSVSTLTIQRTQQEDSAVYLCASSRRTGRIETQYFGPGTRLLVL.

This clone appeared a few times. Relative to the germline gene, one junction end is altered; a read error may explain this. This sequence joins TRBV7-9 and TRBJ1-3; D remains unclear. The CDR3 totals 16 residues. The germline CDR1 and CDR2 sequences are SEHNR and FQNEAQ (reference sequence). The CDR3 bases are TGTGCCAGCAGCCTAGCTGGCAGCCTCTCTGGAAACACCATATATTTT. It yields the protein CASSLAGSLSGNTIYF.

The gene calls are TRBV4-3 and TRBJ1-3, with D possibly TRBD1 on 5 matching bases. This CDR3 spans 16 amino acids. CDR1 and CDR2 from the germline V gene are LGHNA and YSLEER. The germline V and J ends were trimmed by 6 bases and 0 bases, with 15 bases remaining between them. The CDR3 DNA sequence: TGCGCCAGCAGAATGGCTGGGGGTAGCTCTGGAAACACCATATATTTT. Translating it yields CASRMAGGSSGNTIYF.

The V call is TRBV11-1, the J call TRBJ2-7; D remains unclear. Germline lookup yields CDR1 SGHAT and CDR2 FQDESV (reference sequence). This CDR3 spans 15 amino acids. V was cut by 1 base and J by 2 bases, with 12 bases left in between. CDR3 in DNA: TGTGCCAGCAGCTTAGACTGGCAGCTTGCCTACGAGCAGTACTTC. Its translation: CASSLDWQLAYEQYF.

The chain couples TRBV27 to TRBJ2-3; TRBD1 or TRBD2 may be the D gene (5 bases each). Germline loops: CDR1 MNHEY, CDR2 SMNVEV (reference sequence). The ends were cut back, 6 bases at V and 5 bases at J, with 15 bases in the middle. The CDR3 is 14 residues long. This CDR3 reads CASRGVGEGDTQYF. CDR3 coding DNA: TGTGCCAGCAGAGGTGTGGGGGAAGGAGATACGCAGTATTTT.

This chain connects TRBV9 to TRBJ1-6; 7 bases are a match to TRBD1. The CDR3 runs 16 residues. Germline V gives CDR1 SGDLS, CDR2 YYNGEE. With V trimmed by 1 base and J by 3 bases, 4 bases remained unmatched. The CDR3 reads CASSVRGDSYNSPLHF. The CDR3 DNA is TGTGCCAGCAGCGTACGAGGGGACAGCTATAATTCACCCCTCCACTTT.

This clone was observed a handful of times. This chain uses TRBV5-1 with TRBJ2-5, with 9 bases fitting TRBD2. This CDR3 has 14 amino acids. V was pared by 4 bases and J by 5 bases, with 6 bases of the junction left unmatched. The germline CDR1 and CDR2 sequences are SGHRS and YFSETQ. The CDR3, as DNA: TGCGCCAGCAGCCGGGGACTAGCAGGGGAGACCCAGTACTTC. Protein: CASSRGLAGETQYF. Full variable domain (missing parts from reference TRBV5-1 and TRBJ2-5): KAGVTQTPRYLIKTRGQQVTLSCSPISGHRSVSWYQQTPGQGLQFLFEYFSETQRNKGNFPGRFSGRQFSNSRSEMNVSTLELGDSALYLCASSRGLAGETQYFGPGTRLLVL.